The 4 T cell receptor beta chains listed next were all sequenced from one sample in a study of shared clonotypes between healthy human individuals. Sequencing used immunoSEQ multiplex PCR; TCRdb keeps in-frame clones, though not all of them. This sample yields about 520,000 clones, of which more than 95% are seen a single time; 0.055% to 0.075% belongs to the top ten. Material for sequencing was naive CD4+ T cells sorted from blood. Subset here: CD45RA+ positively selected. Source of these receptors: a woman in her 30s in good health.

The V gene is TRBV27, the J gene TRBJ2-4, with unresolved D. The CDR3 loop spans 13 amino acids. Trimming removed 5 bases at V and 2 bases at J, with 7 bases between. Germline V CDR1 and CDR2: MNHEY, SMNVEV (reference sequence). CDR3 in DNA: TGTGCCAGCAGTGTGCCGACCAAAAACATTCAGTACTTC. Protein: CASSVPTKNIQYF.

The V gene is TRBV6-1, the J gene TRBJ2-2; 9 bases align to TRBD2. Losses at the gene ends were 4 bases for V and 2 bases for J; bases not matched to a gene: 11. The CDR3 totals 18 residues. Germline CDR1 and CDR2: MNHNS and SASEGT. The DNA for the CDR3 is TGTGCCAGCAGTGTGATGGACCCGACTAGCGGAAACACCGGGGAGCTGTTTTTT. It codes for CASSVMDPTSGNTGELFF.

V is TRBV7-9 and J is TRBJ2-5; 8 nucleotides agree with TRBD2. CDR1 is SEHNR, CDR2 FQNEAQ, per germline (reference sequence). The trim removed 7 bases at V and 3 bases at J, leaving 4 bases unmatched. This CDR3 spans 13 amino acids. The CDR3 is CASTGLVEETQYF. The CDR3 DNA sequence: TGTGCCAGCACGGGACTAGTAGAAGAGACCCAGTACTTC.

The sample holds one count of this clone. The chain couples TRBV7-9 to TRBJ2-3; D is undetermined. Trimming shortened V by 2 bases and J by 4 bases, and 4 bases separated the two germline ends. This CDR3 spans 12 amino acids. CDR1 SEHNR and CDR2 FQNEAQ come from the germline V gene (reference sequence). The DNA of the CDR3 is TGTGCCAGCAGCTTATACGCAGATACGCAGTATTTT. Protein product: CASSLYADTQYF.